This record looks at one T cell receptor beta chain sequence and its context. Its antigen is still unknown. The input lacks base qualities; no much larger clone sits a single base away. These data belong to a study of blood T cell repertoires in COVID-19 (dated by TCRdb to the early 2020s). Broadly, across the study: The collaborator samples originated in the United States, Italy and Spain and spanned the acute and convalescent phases of COVID-19. The prospective study material was composed of cDNA or gDNA derived from T cells, B-cell-depleted T cells, or PBMCs. Subjects who had been exposed to COVID-19, were actively infected with it, or had recovered from it provided the deeply sampled blood TCRbeta repertoires that made up the dataset. The repertoires were made available in a free public database intended to serve as a resource for research on the immune response to SARS-CoV-2. Samples were obtained from the ongoing ImmuneRACE study (first 160 participants) and from 1,254 subjects provided by 6 global collaborators. The sample metadata nearly always contained a de-identified subject ID, COVID-19 status, age in years and sex. Where HLA class I and class II types were available, the types were taken from metadata supplied by the sample provider, not from assay-based typing. Summary of the overall study and its limitations: The amount of clinical and demographic metadata varied by source and participant and was provided uncurated.

TCRbeta CDR3 regions were amplified from genomic DNA by means of the immunoSEQ Assay, a bias-controlled multiplex PCR. Per the source publication's procedure: The number of nucleated cells in each sample was estimated from the amplification of reference gene primers within the assay. Sequence reads were collapsed and filtered to measure the absolute abundance of every unique TCRbeta CDR3 rearrangement. For each sample, productive Simpson clonality was calculated as the square root of Simpson's diversity index over productive rearrangements. This immuneACCESS table, as held by TCRdb, lists in-frame sequences with V and J called but not all clones. Of the missing ones, under half trace to an unresolved V gene in checked studies; the others have no known cause. V and J calls and clone size follow that table, whereas D and trimming were derived from the DNA. The sample has 150,000 to 250,000 clones on record, 87% of them singletons. The top ten hold 2% to 2.5% of the sample.

The CDR3 runs 11 residues from the cysteine to the phenylalanine. The entry retains the CDR3 DNA only, 33 bases that are in frame from base 1. The CDR1 and CDR2 encoded by the germline V gene (reference sequence) are DFQATT and SNEGSKA. V is clipped by 6 bases and J by 7 bases, and the sequence between their germline boundaries is 12 bases long. In the prospective study, participants were roughly 18 to 100 years old, resided in about two dozen geographic areas of the United States, and were enrolled through a virtual design. Cohort assignment in the prospective study relied on participant-reported clinical history from a screening survey and a study questionnaire. Recovered participants in ImmuneRACE Cohort 3 were defined by two consecutive negative NP/OP PCR tests, clearance by a healthcare professional, or resolution of symptoms. In the prospective study, mobile phlebotomists collected whole blood, serum and a nasopharyngeal or oropharyngeal swab from each participant. Prospective study participants could optionally give additional blood draws and questionnaires over an approximately 2-month period. Before DNA extraction, prospective study blood samples were shipped either frozen or at room temperature.

The sequence came from a woman aged 30 to 39 who had recovered from COVID-19. The chain couples TRBV20-1 to TRBJ1-1; D gene: possibly TRBD1, on 6 matching bases. Material: PBMCs or T cells enriched from blood (not recorded which). The DNA sequence is given as TGCAGTGCGAGGGGGGGAATTGAAGCTTTCTTT. This is translated as CSARGGIEAFF.